A selection of T cell receptor beta chains follows, all from one sample in a study of PD-1 blockade in classical Hodgkin lymphoma. The method was immunoSEQ multiplex PCR; TCRdb's version includes in-frame clones alone and lacks a portion of them. This table has more than 50,000 clones, roughly 90% appearing once. The sample was peripheral blood mononuclear cells (PBMCs), taken at baseline. The source is a human donor with classical Hodgkin lymphoma. Both conserved end residues are part of each CDR3. The order of the fields is CDR3 length, J gene, V gene, CDR3 protein.

>16|TRBJ2-1|TRBV5-1
CASSLGGSGGYNEQFF
>12|TRBJ2-1|TRBV27
CASSRSSGEQFF
>15|TRBJ2-1|TRBV28
CASSSLAGIYNEQFF
>10|TRBJ2-7|TRBV6-9
CASKFYEQYF
>20|TRBJ2-7|TRBV28
CASSPSGYGGRNPADDEQYF
>12|TRBJ2-2|TRBV2
CASSGAAGELFF
>15|TRBJ2-5|TRBV5-8
CASSGYRFSQETQYF
>15|TRBJ1-4|TRBV15
CATSREPGATEKLFF
>17|TRBJ2-7|TRBV11-2
CASSLETAGGPFHEQYF
>15|TRBJ2-3|TRBV11-2
CASSLEISDTDTQYF
>14|TRBJ1-5|TRBV7-8
CASSPEGGRQPQHF
>13|TRBJ2-1|TRBV7-8
CASSLGSNNEQFF
>15|TRBJ2-7|TRBV27
CASSFGRERNYEQYF
>13|TRBJ2-7|TRBV15
CATSREKIGEQYF
>14|TRBJ1-4|TRBV5-1
CASSPTGTNEKLFF
>14|TRBJ2-1|TRBV2
CANGLAGAYNEQFF
>14|TRBJ1-1|TRBV19
CASSLGASGTEAFF
>13|TRBJ1-3|TRBV30
CAWSENSGNTIYF
>16|TRBJ1-4|TRBV7-9
CASRAGGTGENEKLFF
>14|TRBJ2-7|TRBV6-1
CASSEGLGIYEQYF
>16|TRBJ1-1|TRBV10-3
CAISESGGQGNSEAFF
>15|TRBJ2-3|TRBV5-5
CASSLVGTVGDTQYF
>15|TRBJ2-3|TRBV11-1
CASSSLAGVVDTQYF
>14|TRBJ2-3|TRBV5-1
CASRTQTSTDTQYF
>16|TRBJ2-1|TRBV29-1
CSVEDPRETSYNEQFF
>13|TRBJ2-7|TRBV5-6
CASSWTSGREQYF
>13|TRBJ2-3|TRBV15
CATSPRIADTQYF
>14|TRBJ2-7|TRBV10-3
CAISESLHSYEQYF
>17|TRBJ2-7|TRBV12-2
CASRLAASMRGGREQYF
>14|TRBJ2-1|TRBV4-1
CASSQGRGINEQFF
>16|TRBJ2-1|TRBV19
CASSIEGLAAYNEQFF
>14|TRBJ1-2|TRBV6-1
CASSPETGTSGYTF
>14|TRBJ2-5|TRBV18
CASSRGQQQETQYF
>20|TRBJ2-2|TRBV9
CASSVVPGGVGVGNTGELFF
>12|TRBJ2-1|TRBV7-9
CASSSEQNEQFF
>15|TRBJ2-7|TRBV25-1
CASSEIGLRSYEQYF
>14|TRBJ2-1|TRBV7-9
CASSLFRGPGEQFF
>14|TRBJ2-1|TRBV25-1
CAGTEGRGGYEQFF
>14|TRBJ2-7|TRBV27
CASSPGTRTYEQYF
>18|TRBJ2-3|TRBV15
CATSRDLGGPLGGDTQYF
>11|TRBJ2-7|TRBV6-4
CATDLEYEQYF
>16|TRBJ2-1|TRBV13
CASSFRGLAGLGEQFF
>14|TRBJ2-4|TRBV13
CASSPRASIGIQYF
>16|TRBJ2-1|TRBV15
CATSRTSASSYNEQFF
>19|TRBJ1-5|TRBV7-7
CASSLERATGSASNQPQHF
>14|TRBJ2-1|TRBV11-2
CASSLGQGQWEQFF
>14|TRBJ2-2|TRBV28
CASSLSRSTGELFF
>15|TRBJ2-7|TRBV10-3
CAISDGLAGAGEQYF
>12|TRBJ2-1|TRBV6-1
CASSETSGTQFF
>15|TRBJ2-7|TRBV28
CASRPLAGVFYEQYF
>14|TRBJ1-5|TRBV5-1
CASSLEGGVQPQHF
>12|TRBJ2-5|TRBV5-4
CASSLDGTTQYF
>12|TRBJ2-7|TRBV11-2
CASSPGQYEQYF
>16|TRBJ1-5|TRBV19
CASTGPGDYSNQPQHF
>13|TRBJ2-5|TRBV27
CASRSGVQETQYF
>16|TRBJ2-1|TRBV4-1
CASSQVVAGPHNEQFF
>16|TRBJ2-1|TRBV10-3
CAISESSHDRRTEQFF
>16|TRBJ1-3|TRBV18
CASSPQGGSGGNTIYF
>16|TRBJ2-2|TRBV7-2
CASSLGGLLGAGELFF
>15|TRBJ2-7|TRBV28
CASSGLGGYYDEQYF